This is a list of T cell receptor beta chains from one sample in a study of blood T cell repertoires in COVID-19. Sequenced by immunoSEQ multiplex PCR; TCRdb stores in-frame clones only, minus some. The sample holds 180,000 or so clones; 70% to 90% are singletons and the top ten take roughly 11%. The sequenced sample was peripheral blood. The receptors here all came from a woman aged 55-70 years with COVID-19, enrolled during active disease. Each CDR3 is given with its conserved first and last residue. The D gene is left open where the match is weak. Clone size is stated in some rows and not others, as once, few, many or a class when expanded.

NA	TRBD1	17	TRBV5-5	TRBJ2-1	TGTGCCAGCAGCTCCGAAGGGGGCTCTGACCCCGGCAATGAGCAGTTCTTC	CASSSEGGSDPGNEQFF
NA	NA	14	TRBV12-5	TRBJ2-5	TGTGCTAGTGGCCCCCAGGGATGGGGAGGGACCCAGTACTTC	CASGPQGWGGTQYF
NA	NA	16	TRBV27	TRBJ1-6	TGTGCCAGCAGTTTCAAACAGGAGAGATATAATTCACCCCTCCACTTT	CASSFKQERYNSPLHF
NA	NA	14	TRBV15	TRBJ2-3	TGTGCCACCAGCAGAGCCCCAGGAACAGATACGCAGTATTTT	CATSRAPGTDTQYF
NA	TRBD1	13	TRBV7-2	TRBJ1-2	TGTGCCAGCCGCGGGACAGGGGGTCAGGGCTACACCTTC	CASRGTGGQGYTF
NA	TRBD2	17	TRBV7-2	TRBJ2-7	TGTGCCAGCAGCTTCCAACCCAGTCTAGCGGGAGGAGGCGAGCAGTACTTC	CASSFQPSLAGGGEQYF
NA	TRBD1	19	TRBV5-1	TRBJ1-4	TGCGCCAGCAGCGCCCTTGGCTCGGGACAGGGGGCCAGCGCAGAAAAACTGTTTTTT	CASSALGSGQGASAEKLFF
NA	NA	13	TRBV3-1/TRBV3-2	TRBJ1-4	TGTGCCAGCAGTCCGATCGGGGAGGAAAAACTGTTTTTT	CASSPIGEEKLFF
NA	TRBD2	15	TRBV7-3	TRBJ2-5	TGTGCCAGCAGCTTAGCGGGAGGAACCCAAGAGACCCAGTACTTC	CASSLAGGTQETQYF
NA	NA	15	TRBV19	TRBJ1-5	TGTGCCAGTAGTATGGGGACACTCGGCAATCAGCCCCAGCATTTT	CASSMGTLGNQPQHF
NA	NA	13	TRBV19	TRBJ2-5	TGTGCCAGTAGTATAGTGGGCCCAGAGACCCAGTACTTC	CASSIVGPETQYF
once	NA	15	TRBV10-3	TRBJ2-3	TGTGCCATCAGGGCCAACAGCGGAACCCCGGGTACGCAGTATTTT	CAIRANSGTPGTQYF
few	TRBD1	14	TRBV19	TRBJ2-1	TGTGCCAGTAGTGGGACAGGGGCCCAGCTCCGGCAGTTCTTC	CASSGTGAQLRQFF
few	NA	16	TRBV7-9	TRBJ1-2	TGTGCCAGCAGCTTAAGCGTGGCGGGGGGCGGCTATGGCTACACCTTC	CASSLSVAGGGYGYTF
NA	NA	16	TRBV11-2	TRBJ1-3	TGTGCCAGCAGCTTAGTGGGGGGGACGACTGGAAACACCATATATTTT	CASSLVGGTTGNTIYF
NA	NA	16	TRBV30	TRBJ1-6	TGTGCCTGGTGCCCTTCCCTCGCTAACTATAATTCACCCCTCCACTTT	CAWCPSLANYNSPLHF
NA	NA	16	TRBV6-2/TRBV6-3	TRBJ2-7	TGTGCCAGCAGTTACTCTATTGGCGGGAACTCCTACGAGCAGTACTTC	CASSYSIGGNSYEQYF
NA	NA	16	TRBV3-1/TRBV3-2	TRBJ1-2	TGTGCCAGCACCCCTCGGGGGGTTCAGACTATCTATGGCTACACCTTC	CASTPRGVQTIYGYTF
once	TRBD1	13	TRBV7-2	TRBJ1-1	TGTGCCAGCCGGACAGGGGGAGGTACTGAAGCTTTCTTT	CASRTGGGTEAFF
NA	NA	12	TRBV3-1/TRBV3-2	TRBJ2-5	TGTGCCAGCAGCCAGAACCCCGGGACCCAGTACTTC	CASSQNPGTQYF
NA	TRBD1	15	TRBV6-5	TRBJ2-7	TGTGCCAGCAGTTACCGGTCGGCAGGGGGCTACGAGCAGTACTTC	CASSYRSAGGYEQYF
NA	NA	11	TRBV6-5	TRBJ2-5	TGTGCCAGCAGTTCTACAGAGACCCAGTACTTC	CASSSTETQYF
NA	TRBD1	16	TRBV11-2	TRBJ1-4	TGTGCCAGCAGCTTAGGTCGACAGGGAGCTAATGAAAAACTGTTTTTT	CASSLGRQGANEKLFF
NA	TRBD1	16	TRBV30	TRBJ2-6	TGTGCCTGGTGCGGGGACAGGGGGCGCATCGCCAACGTCCTGACTTTC	CAWCGDRGRIANVLTF
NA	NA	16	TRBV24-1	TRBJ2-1	TGTGCCACCAGTGATTTGCGGCGGGGAGACTACAATGAGCAGTTCTTC	CATSDLRRGDYNEQFF
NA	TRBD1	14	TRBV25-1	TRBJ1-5	TGTGCCAGCAGTGAAACAGGGGGAGGTCAGCCCCAGCATTTT	CASSETGGGQPQHF
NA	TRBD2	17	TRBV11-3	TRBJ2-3	TGTGCCAGCAGCAGCTCTACAGCGGGAGGACCCACAGATACGCAGTATTTT	CASSSSTAGGPTDTQYF
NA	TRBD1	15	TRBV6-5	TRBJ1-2	TGTGCCAGCAGTTACGTTAGGACAGGGGTGTATGGCTACACCTTC	CASSYVRTGVYGYTF
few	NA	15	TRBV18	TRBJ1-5	TGTGCCAGCTCACCACGAGGGCCCGAAGGGCAGCCCCAGCATTTT	CASSPRGPEGQPQHF
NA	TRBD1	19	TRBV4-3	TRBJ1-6	TGCGCCAGCAGCCAATTTTTCCTACCGGGGACCTCAGGGGGTTCACCCCTCCACTTT	CASSQFFLPGTSGGSPLHF
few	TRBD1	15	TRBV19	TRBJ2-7	TGTGCCAGTAGTTACCGGGACAGGGCTGATTCCGAGCAGTACTTC	CASSYRDRADSEQYF
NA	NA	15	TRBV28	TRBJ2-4	TGTGCCAGCCTAAGAGGGGGGGTAGCCAAAAACATTCAGTACTTC	CASLRGGVAKNIQYF
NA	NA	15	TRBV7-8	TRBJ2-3	TGTGCCAGCAGCTTAGGAGGACAGTCCACAGATACGCAGTATTTT	CASSLGGQSTDTQYF
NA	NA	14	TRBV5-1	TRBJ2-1	TGCGCCAGCAGCCCTAACGCAGCGAACAATGAGCAGTTCTTC	CASSPNAANNEQFF
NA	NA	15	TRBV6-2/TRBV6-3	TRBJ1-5	TGTGCCAGCAGCCACGGGGGGAAAGGCAATCAGCCCCAGCATTTT	CASSHGGKGNQPQHF
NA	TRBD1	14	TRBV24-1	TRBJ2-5	TGTGCCACCAGGGGGACAGGGATGCAAGAGACCCAGTACTTC	CATRGTGMQETQYF
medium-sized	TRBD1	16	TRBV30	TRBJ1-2	TGTGCCTGGAGCAGGGTCCAGGACAGGGCCCACTATGGCTACACCTTC	CAWSRVQDRAHYGYTF
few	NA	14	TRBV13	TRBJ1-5	TGTGCCAGCAGCTTGGGCTATAGCAATCAGCCCCAGCATTTT	CASSLGYSNQPQHF
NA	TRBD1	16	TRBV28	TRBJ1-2	TGTGCCAGCAGTTTATTACGGACAGGGGCCACCTATGGCTACACCTTC	CASSLLRTGATYGYTF